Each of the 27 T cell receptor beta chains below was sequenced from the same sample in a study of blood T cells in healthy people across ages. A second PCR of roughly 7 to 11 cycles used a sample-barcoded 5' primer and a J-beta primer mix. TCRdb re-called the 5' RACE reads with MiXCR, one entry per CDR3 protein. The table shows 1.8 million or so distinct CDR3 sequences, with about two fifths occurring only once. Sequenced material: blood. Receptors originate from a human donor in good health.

The CDR3 loop is CSVGGTGGTETQYF. In DNA, the CDR3 is TGCAGCGTTGGAGGGACAGGGGGCACAGAGACCCAGTACTTC. The V gene is TRBV29-1, the J gene TRBJ2-5; 12 nucleotides match TRBD1. CDR3 size: 14 residues. Germline-derived CDR1 and CDR2 are SQVTM and ANQGSEA. V lost 4 bases, J lost 4 bases, and 4 bases stayed unmatched.

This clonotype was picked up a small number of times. The CDR3 coding sequence is TGTGCCAGCAGCTCGCCAGAAGAGGATGAAAAACTGTTTTTT. Encoded protein: CASSSPEEDEKLFF. The chain joins TRBV7-9 to TRBJ1-4; D remains ambiguous. The V gene's germline CDR1 is SEHNR and CDR2 FQNEAQ (reference sequence). The CDR3 length is 14 residues. V shed 4 bases and J shed 6 bases, with 12 bases lying between them.

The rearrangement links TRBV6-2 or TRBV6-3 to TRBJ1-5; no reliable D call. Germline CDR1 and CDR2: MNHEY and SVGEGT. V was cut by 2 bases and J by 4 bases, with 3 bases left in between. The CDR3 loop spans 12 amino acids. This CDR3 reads CASSYTNQPQHF. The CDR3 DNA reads TGTGCCAGCAGTTACACGAATCAGCCCCAGCATTTT.

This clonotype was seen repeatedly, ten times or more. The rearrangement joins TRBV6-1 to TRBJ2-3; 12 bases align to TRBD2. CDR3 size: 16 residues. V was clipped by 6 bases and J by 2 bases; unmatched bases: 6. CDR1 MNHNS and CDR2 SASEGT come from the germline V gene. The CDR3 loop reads CASSRTSGGNTDTQYF. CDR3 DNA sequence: TGTGCCAGCAGCCGCACTAGCGGGGGGAACACAGATACGCAGTATTTT.

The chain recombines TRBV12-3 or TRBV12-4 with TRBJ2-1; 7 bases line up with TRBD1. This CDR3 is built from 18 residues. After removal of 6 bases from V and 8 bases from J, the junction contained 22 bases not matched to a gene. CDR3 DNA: TGTGCCAGCAGCGCCTCTTGGGGACAGCTCTACGAGTGGGATGAGCAGTTCTTC. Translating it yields CASSASWGQLYEWDEQFF.

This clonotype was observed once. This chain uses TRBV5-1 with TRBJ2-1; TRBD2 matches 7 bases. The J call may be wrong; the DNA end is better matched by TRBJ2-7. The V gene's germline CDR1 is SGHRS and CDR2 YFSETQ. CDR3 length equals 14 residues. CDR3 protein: CASRLADQDNEQYF. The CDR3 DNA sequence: TGCGCCAGCAGGCTAGCGGACCAAGACAATGAGCAGTACTTC.

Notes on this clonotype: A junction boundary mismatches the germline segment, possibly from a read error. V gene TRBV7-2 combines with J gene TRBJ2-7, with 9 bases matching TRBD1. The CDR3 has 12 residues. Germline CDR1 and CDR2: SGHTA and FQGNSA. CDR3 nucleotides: TGTGCCAGCAGCTTAGAAGGGACAGGGACAAACTTC. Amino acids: CASSLEGTGTNF. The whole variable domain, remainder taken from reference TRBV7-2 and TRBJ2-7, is GAGVSQSPSNKVTEKGKDVELRCDPISGHTALYWYRQSLGQGLEFLIYFQGNSAPDKSGLPSDRFSAERTGGSVSTLTIQRTQQEDSAVYLCASSLEGTGTNFGPGTRLTVT.

CDR3 nucleotides: TGTGCCACCAGCAGAGAACCCCTGAACGGCCCCGGGGGGACCCAGTACTTC. Translating it yields CATSREPLNGPGGTQYF. The rearrangement joins TRBV15 to TRBJ2-5; D is perhaps TRBD2 (6 bases). The V and J ends lost 0 bases and 7 bases respectively, with 21 bases between them. This CDR3 is built from 17 residues. Per germline, CDR1 LNHNV and CDR2 YYDKDF (reference sequence).

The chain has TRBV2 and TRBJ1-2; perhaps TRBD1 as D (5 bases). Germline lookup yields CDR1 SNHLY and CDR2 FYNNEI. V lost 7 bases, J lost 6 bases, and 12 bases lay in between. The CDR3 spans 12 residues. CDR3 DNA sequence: TGTGCCAGCACCCTGACGGGGGATGGCTACACCTTC. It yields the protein CASTLTGDGYTF.

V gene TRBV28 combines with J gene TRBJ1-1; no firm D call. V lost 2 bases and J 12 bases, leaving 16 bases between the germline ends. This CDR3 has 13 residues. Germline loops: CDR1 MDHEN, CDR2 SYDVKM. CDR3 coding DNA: TGTGCCAGCAGTTTAACCGCCTCCGGATGGACTTTCTTT. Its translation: CASSLTASGWTFF.

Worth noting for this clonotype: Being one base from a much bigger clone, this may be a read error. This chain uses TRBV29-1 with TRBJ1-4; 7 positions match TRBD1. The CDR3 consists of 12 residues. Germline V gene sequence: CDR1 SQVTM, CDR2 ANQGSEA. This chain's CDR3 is CNAGQTNEKLFF. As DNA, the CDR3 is TGCAACGCGGGACAGACTAATGAAAAACTGTTTTTT. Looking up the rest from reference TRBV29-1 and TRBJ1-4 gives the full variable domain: SAVISQKPSRDICQRGTSLTIQCQVDSQVTMMFWYRQQPGQSLTLIATANQGSEATYESGFVIDKFPISRPNLTFSTLTVSNMSPEDSSIYLCNAGQTNEKLFFGSGTQLSVL.

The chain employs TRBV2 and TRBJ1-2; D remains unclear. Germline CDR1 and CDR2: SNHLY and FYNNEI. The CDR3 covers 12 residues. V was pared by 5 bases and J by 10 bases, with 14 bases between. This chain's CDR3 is CASSRNSDDYTF. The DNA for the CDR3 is TGTGCCAGCAGTCGAAATTCGGACGACTACACCTTC.

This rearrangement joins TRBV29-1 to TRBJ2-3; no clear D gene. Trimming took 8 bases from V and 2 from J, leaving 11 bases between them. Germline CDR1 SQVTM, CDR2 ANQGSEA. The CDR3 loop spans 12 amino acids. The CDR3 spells CSFEQYTDTQYF. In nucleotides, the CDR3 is TGCAGCTTCGAACAGTACACAGATACGCAGTATTTT.

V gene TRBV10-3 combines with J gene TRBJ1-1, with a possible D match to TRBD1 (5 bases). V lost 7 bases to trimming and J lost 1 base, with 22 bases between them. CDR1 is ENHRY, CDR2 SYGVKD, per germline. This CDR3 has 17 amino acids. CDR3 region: CAITNGNAGRGNTEAFF. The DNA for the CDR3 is TGTGCCATCACCAACGGGAATGCGGGAAGGGGGAACACTGAAGCTTTCTTT.

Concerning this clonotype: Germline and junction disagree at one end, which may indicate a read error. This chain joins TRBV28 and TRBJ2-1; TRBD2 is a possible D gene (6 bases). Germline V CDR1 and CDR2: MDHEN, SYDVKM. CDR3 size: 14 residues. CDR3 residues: CTSSSGLLYNEQFF. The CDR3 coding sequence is TGTACCAGCAGTTCGGGACTCCTTTACAATGAGCAGTTCTTC.

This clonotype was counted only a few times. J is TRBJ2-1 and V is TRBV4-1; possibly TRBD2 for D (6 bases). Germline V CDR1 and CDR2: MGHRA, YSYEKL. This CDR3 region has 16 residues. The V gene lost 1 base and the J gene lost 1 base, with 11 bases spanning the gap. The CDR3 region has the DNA TGCGCCAGCAGCCAAGTCGGCGGGGCGTCCTACAATGAGCAGTTCTTC. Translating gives CASSQVGGASYNEQFF.

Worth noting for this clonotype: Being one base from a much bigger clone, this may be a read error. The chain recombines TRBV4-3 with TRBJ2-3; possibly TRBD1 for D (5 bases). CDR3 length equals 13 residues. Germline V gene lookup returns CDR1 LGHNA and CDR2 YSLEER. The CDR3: CASSQLRTGTQYF. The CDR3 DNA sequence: TGCGCCAGCAGCCAACTTCGCACAGGTACGCAGTATTTT.

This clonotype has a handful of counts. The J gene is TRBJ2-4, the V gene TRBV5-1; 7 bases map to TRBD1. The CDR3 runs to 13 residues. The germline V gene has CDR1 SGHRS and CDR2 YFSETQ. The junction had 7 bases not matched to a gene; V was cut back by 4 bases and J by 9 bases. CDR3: CASSDGQGVIQYF. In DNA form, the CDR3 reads TGCGCCAGCAGCGACGGCCAGGGGGTCATTCAGTACTTC.

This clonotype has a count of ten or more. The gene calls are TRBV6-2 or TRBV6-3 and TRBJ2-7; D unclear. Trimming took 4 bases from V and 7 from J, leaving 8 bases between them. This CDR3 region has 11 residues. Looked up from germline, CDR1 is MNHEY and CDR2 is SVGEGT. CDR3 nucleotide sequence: TGTGCCAGCAGTTTCGTGGAGGAGCAGTACTTC. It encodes CASSFVEEQYF.

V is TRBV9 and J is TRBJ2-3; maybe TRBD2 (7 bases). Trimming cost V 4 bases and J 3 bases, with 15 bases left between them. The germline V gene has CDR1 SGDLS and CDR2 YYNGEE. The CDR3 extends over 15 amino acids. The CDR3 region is CASSPRGGQTDTQYF. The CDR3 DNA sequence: TGTGCCAGCAGCCCGAGGGGGGGTCAGACAGATACGCAGTATTTT. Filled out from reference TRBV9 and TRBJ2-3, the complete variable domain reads DSGVTQTPKHLITATGQRVTLRCSPRSGDLSVYWYQQSLDQGLQFLIQYYNGEERAKGNILERFSAQQFPDLHSELNLSSLELGDSALYFCASSPRGGQTDTQYFGPGTRLTVL.

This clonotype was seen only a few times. CDR3: CASSLGSLWRTTPDNEQFF. DNA of the CDR3: TGTGCCAGCAGCTTAGGTTCTTTGTGGAGGACAACCCCTGACAATGAGCAGTTCTTC. The rearrangement uses TRBV11-1 and TRBJ2-1, with D perhaps matching TRBD1 or TRBD2 (5 bases each). The CDR3 length is 19 residues. The V end lost 1 base, the J end lost 5 bases, and 24 bases lay between the germline ends. Germline CDR1 is SGHAT and CDR2 is FQDESV (reference sequence). The full variable domain, in which reference TRBV11-1 and TRBJ2-1 provide the parts outside the CDR3, is EAEVAQSPRYKITEKSQAVAFWCDPISGHATLYWYRQILGQGPELLVQFQDESVVDDSQLPKDRFSAERLKGVDSTLKIQPAELGDSAMYLCASSLGSLWRTTPDNEQFFGPGTRLTVL.

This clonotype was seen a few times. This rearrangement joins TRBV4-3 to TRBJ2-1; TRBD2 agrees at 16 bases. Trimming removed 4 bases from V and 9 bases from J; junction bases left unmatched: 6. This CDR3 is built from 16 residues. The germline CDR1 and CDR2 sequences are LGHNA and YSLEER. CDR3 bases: TGCGCCAGCAGCCGGGGGACTAGCGGGGGGGCCTTTGAGCAGTTCTTC. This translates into CASSRGTSGGAFEQFF.

The CDR3 DNA sequence: TGTGCCAGCAGTCCCACGGACAGGATTTACAATGAGCAGTTCTTC. Protein product: CASSPTDRIYNEQFF. The V call is TRBV28, the J call TRBJ2-1, with TRBD1 matching 7 bases. Trimming removed 5 bases from V and 4 bases from J; junction bases left unmatched: 8. Per the germline V gene, CDR1 is MDHEN and CDR2 is SYDVKM. This CDR3 has 15 amino acids. Looking up the rest from reference TRBV28 and TRBJ2-1 gives the full variable domain: DVKVTQSSRYLVKRTGEKVFLECVQDMDHENMFWYRQDPGLGLRLIYFSYDVKMKEKGDIPEGYSVSREKKERFSLILESASTNQTSMYLCASSPTDRIYNEQFFGPGTRLTVL.

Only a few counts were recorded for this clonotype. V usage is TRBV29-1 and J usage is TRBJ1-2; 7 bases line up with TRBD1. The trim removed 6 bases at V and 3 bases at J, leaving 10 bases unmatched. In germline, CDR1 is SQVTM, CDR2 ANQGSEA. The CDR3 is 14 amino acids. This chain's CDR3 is CSVVRGTAYYGYTF. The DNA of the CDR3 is TGCAGCGTCGTCCGTGGGACAGCTTACTATGGCTACACCTTC.

CDR3 DNA: TGTGCCAGCAGCCCAGCGGGGGCACTAAAGTACTTC. This codes for CASSPAGALKYF. The V call is TRBV11-3, the J call TRBJ2-5; TRBD2 aligns across 8 bases. The CDR3 has 12 amino acids. With V trimmed by 5 bases and J by 12 bases, 8 bases remained unmatched. Germline V gene data show CDR1 as SGHNT and CDR2 as YENEEA.

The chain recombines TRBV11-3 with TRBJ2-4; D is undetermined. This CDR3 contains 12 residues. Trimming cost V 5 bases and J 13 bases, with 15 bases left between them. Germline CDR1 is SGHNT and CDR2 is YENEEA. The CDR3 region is CASSRLAYGQYF. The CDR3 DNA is TGTGCCAGCAGCAGATTAGCCTACGGGCAGTACTTC. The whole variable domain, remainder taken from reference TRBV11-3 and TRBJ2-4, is EAGVVQSPRYKIIEKKQPVAFWCNPISGHNTLYWYLQNLGQGPELLIRYENEEAVDDSQLPKDRFSAERLKGVDSTLKIQPAELGDSAVYLCASSRLAYGQYFGAGTRLSVL.

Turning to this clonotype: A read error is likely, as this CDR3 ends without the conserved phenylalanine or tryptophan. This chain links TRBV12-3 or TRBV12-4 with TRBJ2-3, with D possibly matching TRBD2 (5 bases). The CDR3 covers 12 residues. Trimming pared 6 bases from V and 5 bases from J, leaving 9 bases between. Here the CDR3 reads CASRGEGDTQYS. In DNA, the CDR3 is TGTGCCAGCAGGGGAGAAGGAGATACGCAGTATTCT.